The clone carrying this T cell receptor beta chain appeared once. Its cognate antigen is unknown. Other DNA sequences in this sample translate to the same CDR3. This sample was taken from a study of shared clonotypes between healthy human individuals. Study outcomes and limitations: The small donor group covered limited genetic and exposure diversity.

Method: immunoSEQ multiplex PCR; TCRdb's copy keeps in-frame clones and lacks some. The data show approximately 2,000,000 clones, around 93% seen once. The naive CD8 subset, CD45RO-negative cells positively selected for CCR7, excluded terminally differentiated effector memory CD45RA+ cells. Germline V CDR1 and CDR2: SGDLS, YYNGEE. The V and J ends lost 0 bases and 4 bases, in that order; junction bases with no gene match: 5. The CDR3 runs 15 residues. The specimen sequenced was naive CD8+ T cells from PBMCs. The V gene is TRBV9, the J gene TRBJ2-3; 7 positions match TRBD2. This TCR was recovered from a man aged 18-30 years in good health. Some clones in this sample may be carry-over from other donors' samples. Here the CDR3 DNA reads TGTGCCAGCAGCGTAGCGGGAGGAGTCGCAGATACGCAGTATTTT. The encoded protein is CASSVAGGVADTQYF.